One sample yielded the 14 T cell receptor beta chains listed below, sequenced in a study of blood T cell repertoires in COVID-19 (dated by TCRdb to the early 2020s). Libraries were built with the immunoSEQ multiplex PCR assay. TCRdb took over this immuneACCESS table, retaining in-frame rearrangements with V and J assigned. Such tables are incomplete; in checked studies, under half of the missing clones stem from an unresolved V gene, and the remainder is unexplained. The sample table contains 100,000 to 150,000 clones; only one count was recorded for about four fifths of them. About 10% of the sample is held by the ten biggest clonotypes. The sample taken for sequencing was peripheral blood. The receptors here all came from a man aged 55-75 years with acute or convalescent COVID-19.

The V gene is TRBV9, the J gene TRBJ2-2; D gene uncertain. The CDR3 sequence is 13 residues long. With 0 bases removed from V and 5 bases from J, the gap between germline ends came to 5 bases. CDR1 is SGDLS and CDR2 is YYNGEE in the germline V gene. The CDR3 protein is CASSVDLTGELFF. In DNA, the CDR3 is TGTGCCAGCAGCGTAGATCTAACCGGGGAGCTGTTTTTT.

V is TRBV11-2 and J is TRBJ2-7, with 7 bases matching TRBD1. From germline, CDR1 is SGHAT and CDR2 FQNNGV. V lost 0 bases and J lost 4; bases outside the gene matches: 12. The CDR3 runs 17 residues. This CDR3 is CASSLESGRGYWYEQYF. The CDR3 bases are TGTGCCAGCAGCTTAGAATCTGGCAGGGGGTATTGGTACGAGCAGTACTTC.

This chain uses TRBV5-4 with TRBJ2-1; no clear D. Germline V gives CDR1 SGHNT, CDR2 YYREEE (reference sequence). V dropped 3 bases and J dropped 10 bases, with 20 bases sitting between them. CDR3 length: 15 amino acids. The CDR3 sequence is CASSSASRSTWEQFF. CDR3 in DNA: TGTGCCAGCAGCTCAGCGTCGCGCTCTACGTGGGAGCAGTTCTTC. Supplemented by reference TRBV5-4 and TRBJ2-1, the full variable domain reads ETGVTQSPTHLIKTRGQQVTLRCSSQSGHNTVSWYQQALGQGPQFIFQYYREEENGRGNFPPRFSGLQFPNYSSELNVNALELDDSALYLCASSSASRSTWEQFFGPGTRLTVL.

For the CDR3, the DNA is TGTGCCAGCAGTTACGGGGGACTGAGCTATGGCTACACCTTC. Its protein is CASSYGGLSYGYTF. The chain employs TRBV6-5 and TRBJ1-2; D is possibly TRBD1 (5 bases). Between the trimmed V and J ends, which lost 2 bases and 4 bases, there was a span of 11 bases. Germline V gene sequence: CDR1 MNHEY, CDR2 SVGAGI. The CDR3 extends over 14 amino acids.

Here the CDR3 DNA reads TGTGCCAGCTCACCAAGCCAGGGCGCAGATACGCAGTATTTT. As protein: CASSPSQGADTQYF. This chain uses TRBV18 with TRBJ2-3; weak D call: TRBD1 (5 bases). V lost 2 bases and J lost 4, with 10 bases in between. Germline V gene lookup returns CDR1 KGHSH and CDR2 LQKENI. The CDR3 consists of 14 residues.

The chain uses TRBV4-2 and TRBJ2-4, with D possibly TRBD2 on 8 matching bases. V lost 0 bases and J 0 bases, leaving 18 bases between the germline ends. CDR1 is LGHNA, CDR2 YNFKEQ, per germline. The CDR3 runs 19 residues. CDR3: CASSQDPGGGSLAKNIQYF. The CDR3 nucleotides read TGTGCCAGCAGCCAAGACCCGGGAGGGGGCTCCTTAGCCAAAAACATTCAGTACTTC.

J is TRBJ2-7 and V is TRBV4-1; 9 bases are shared with TRBD1. Germline trimming cut 0 bases from V and 3 bases from J; bases unmatched to any gene: 6. CDR1 MGHRA and CDR2 YSYEKL come from the germline V gene. This CDR3 spans 16 amino acids. The CDR3 sequence is CASSQDKGTGYYEQYF. CDR3 bases: TGCGCCAGCAGCCAAGATAAGGGGACAGGGTACTACGAGCAGTACTTC.

The chain combines TRBV7-8 with TRBJ2-7; maybe TRBD2 (6 bases). V lost 1 base and J lost 3, with 19 bases in between. Germline V gene lookup returns CDR1 SGHVS and CDR2 FQNEAQ. The CDR3 sequence is 17 residues long. The CDR3 DNA reads as TGTGCCAGCAGCTTAGGGGGCCGGGAGAGCGTATACTACGAGCAGTACTTC. Its translation is CASSLGGRESVYYEQYF.

This clone was found a few times. The chain has TRBV7-2 and TRBJ1-1; 9 nucleotides line up with TRBD1. Germline CDR1 SGHTA, CDR2 FQGNSA. The CDR3 runs 16 residues. J gave up 3 bases and V 5 bases, and 10 bases lay outside the gene matches. Here the CDR3 DNA reads TGTGCCAGCAGCCCACAATGGGGACAGGGATACACTGAAGCTTTCTTT. This encodes CASSPQWGQGYTEAFF. Looking up the rest from reference TRBV7-2 and TRBJ1-1 gives the full variable domain: GAGVSQSPSNKVTEKGKDVELRCDPISGHTALYWYRQSLGQGLEFLIYFQGNSAPDKSGLPSDRFSAERTGGSVSTLTIQRTQQEDSAVYLCASSPQWGQGYTEAFFGQGTRLTVV.

The chain carries TRBV5-1 and TRBJ1-4, with D perhaps matching TRBD1 (5 bases). The CDR3 runs 16 residues. The germline CDR1 and CDR2 sequences are SGHRS and YFSETQ. Deletions cut 7 bases from V and 0 bases from J, with 16 bases between. The CDR3 nucleotides read TGCGCCAGCTCTTACGGGGGTAGAGCAACTAATGAAAAACTGTTTTTT. It specifies CASSYGGRATNEKLFF. Using reference TRBV5-1 and TRBJ1-4 for the parts outside the CDR3, the full variable domain is KAGVTQTPRYLIKTRGQQVTLSCSPISGHRSVSWYQQTPGQGLQFLFEYFSETQRNKGNFPGRFSGRQFSNSRSEMNVSTLELGDSALYLCASSYGGRATNEKLFFGSGTQLSVL.

V gene TRBV29-1 combines with J gene TRBJ2-2; 10 bases match TRBD1. CDR1 and CDR2 from the germline V gene are SQVTM and ANQGSEA. The CDR3 has 14 amino acids. With V trimmed by 6 bases and J by 5 bases, 6 bases remained unmatched. The CDR3 reads CSVQGDRGTGELFF. In nucleotides, the CDR3 is TGCAGCGTCCAGGGGGACAGGGGTACCGGGGAGCTGTTTTTT.

The rearrangement uses TRBV27 and TRBJ2-4, with 7 bases matching TRBD1. Germline CDR1 MNHEY, CDR2 SMNVEV (reference sequence). V was clipped by 6 bases and J by 12 bases; unmatched bases: 11. The CDR3 has 13 amino acids. The CDR3, as DNA: TGTGCCAGCAGCCCATTCTCCGGGACAGCTCAGTACTTC. This encodes CASSPFSGTAQYF.

For the CDR3, the DNA is TGTGCCAGCAGCCGCCTGGGGGGGAGCCAACACTACGAGCAGTACTTC. Residues: CASSRLGGSQHYEQYF. This sequence joins TRBV11-2 and TRBJ2-7; 7 bases are shared with TRBD2. The germline CDR1 and CDR2 sequences are SGHAT and FQNNGV. V shed 5 bases and J 3 bases; nucleotides not matched to a gene: 13. The CDR3 consists of 16 residues.

The chain uses TRBV11-3 and TRBJ1-1, with TRBD1 identical over 8 bases. The germline gives CDR1 SGHNT, CDR2 YENEEA. The trim removed 0 bases at V and 4 bases at J, leaving 13 bases unmatched. The CDR3 is made up of 18 amino acids. CDR3 in amino acids: CASSLEVSGGAGGTEAFF. In DNA form, the CDR3 reads TGTGCCAGCAGCTTAGAAGTTTCAGGGGGCGCGGGTGGCACTGAAGCTTTCTTT. Full variable domain (remainder filled in from reference TRBV11-3 and TRBJ1-1): EAGVVQSPRYKIIEKKQPVAFWCNPISGHNTLYWYLQNLGQGPELLIRYENEEAVDDSQLPKDRFSAERLKGVDSTLKIQPAELGDSAVYLCASSLEVSGGAGGTEAFFGQGTRLTVV.